This T cell receptor beta chain was sequenced for a study of blood T cells in healthy people across ages. Study results and limitations: Estimates of total diversity, which came from one million sequenced T cells, were considered to be underestimates. TCR beta diversity, measured per million T cells, fell in a roughly linear way with age. Bulk PBMC profiling left naive and antigen-experienced comparisons inconclusive.

Using a J-beta primer mix together with a sample-barcoded 5' primer, a second PCR was run for roughly 7 to 11 cycles. TCRdb processed the 5' RACE reads anew with MiXCR; each CDR3 protein has one entry. Of about 670,000 distinct CDR3 sequences in the sample, 40% to 45% were seen once. For this clonotype: Its antigen is still unknown. With a much larger clone just one base away, this may be a read error.

Germline-derived CDR1 and CDR2 are MGHDK and SYGVNS. The CDR3 sequence is 13 residues long. The study isolated at least 6.5 million PBMCs from each sample. The sequencing sample was made of blood. The source is a man older than 75 in good health. This rearrangement joins TRBV25-1 to TRBJ2-7; D uncertain. CDR3 sequence: CAGSGRLLYEQYF. The CDR3 nucleotides read TGTGCCGGCAGTGGGCGGCTTCTTTACGAGCAGTACTTC.